This record concerns one T cell receptor beta chain sequence. Its antigen is still unknown. This CDR3 spans 15 amino acids. Germline V gene sequence: CDR1 GTSNPN, CDR2 SVGIG (reference sequence). V shed 4 bases and J 0 bases; nucleotides not matched to a gene: 8. The record originates from a study of T-cell memory formation after mild COVID-19. TCRdb reprocessed the 5' RACE reads via MiXCR and lists one record per CDR3 protein. The table has some 150,000 distinct CDR3 sequences, roughly 21% seen once. Study results and limitations: Pre-infection memory held some responding clones, suggesting pre-existing cross-reactive T cells responded.

This sequence was found in an adult woman who had mild COVID-19 (a few samples of this study predate the infection). Cell type and time point are not known. The source material was PBMCs or a T cell subset sorted from them (not recorded which). The chain combines TRBV30 with TRBJ2-7; 8 bases agree with TRBD1. The CDR3 protein is CAWTGTGFSSYEQYF. The CDR3 region has the DNA TGTGCCTGGACCGGGACAGGATTTAGCTCCTACGAGCAGTACTTC.